This TCR beta chain came from a study of radiation and T cells in renal cell carcinoma. Study results and caveats: From baseline, blood top tumor clonotypes peaked at 2 weeks post-radiation.

Concerning this clone itself: As yet, its antigen is unknown.

Profiling relied on immunoSEQ multiplex PCR, and the TCRdb table lists in-frame clones only, not all of them. Counted here are around 130,000 clones, 81% occurring once; the ten biggest clones make up approximately 2%. Time point noted: blood 2 weeks post-SBRT. The treatment denotes: 15 Gy SBRT to primary tumor, nephrectomy 4 weeks later. Clear cell pathology was present in this patient's renal cell carcinoma. Germline V lookup: CDR1 MNHNS, CDR2 SASEGT. This CDR3 spans 13 amino acids. V was shortened by 1 base and J by 1 base, with 4 bases between the two germline ends. The source was blood, collected from a patient whose treatment included radiotherapy and nephrectomy. V is TRBV6-1 and J is TRBJ1-1; D not certain. This TCR derives from a woman in her sixties with renal cell carcinoma. Written as DNA, the CDR3 is TGTGCCAGCAGTGAAGTTCAGAACACTGAAGCTTTCTTT. It encodes CASSEVQNTEAFF.